A single sample is the source of the 21 T cell receptor beta chains below, sequenced in a study of blood T cells in healthy people across ages. The use of a sample-barcoded 5' primer and a J-beta primer mix characterized a second PCR of about 7 to 12 cycles. Each CDR3 protein is one row after TCRdb ran MiXCR on the 5' RACE reads. This table has 790,000 or so distinct CDR3 sequences, approximately 60% appearing once. Sequenced input: blood. The receptor set was obtained from a man aged 40-49 years in good health.

In this sample, this clonotype turned up many times. The gene calls are TRBV20-1 and TRBJ2-7; 13 bases align to TRBD2. The CDR3 covers 16 residues. The trim removed 0 bases at V and 3 bases at J, leaving 5 bases unmatched. Looked up from germline, CDR1 is DFQATT and CDR2 is SNEGSKA (reference sequence). The CDR3 sequence: CSARDMTSGRFYEQYF. In DNA, the CDR3 is TGCAGTGCTAGAGATATGACTAGCGGGAGGTTCTACGAGCAGTACTTC.

The rearrangement links TRBV13 to TRBJ2-1; D is uncertain. The germline gives CDR1 PRHDT, CDR2 FYEKMQ (reference sequence). The V end was cut by 5 bases, the J end by 9 bases, with 14 bases between. CDR3 size: 13 residues. CDR3 bases: TGTGCCAGCAGCCCCCAGACCCGAGGTGAGCAGTTCTTC. Amino acid sequence: CASSPQTRGEQFF.

The chain links TRBV9 to TRBJ2-7; D unclear. Per germline, CDR1 SGDLS and CDR2 YYNGEE. This CDR3 has 15 amino acids. Deletions cut 0 bases from V and 7 bases from J, with 17 bases between. CDR3 DNA: TGTGCCAGCAGCGTAGGAGCCGTACCCTACAATGAGCAGTACTTC. Protein sequence: CASSVGAVPYNEQYF.

J is TRBJ2-5 and V is TRBV5-1; 14 bases map to TRBD2. This CDR3 comprises 20 residues. CDR1 is SGHRS and CDR2 is YFSETQ in the germline V gene. J lost 0 bases, V lost 1 base, and 11 bases had no gene match. The CDR3 sequence: CASSLSRLAGGLSNQETQYF. Written as DNA, the CDR3 is TGCGCCAGCAGCTTGTCCCGACTAGCGGGAGGGCTATCCAACCAAGAGACCCAGTACTTC.

The chain combines TRBV6-2 or TRBV6-3 with TRBJ2-7; D is possibly TRBD1 or TRBD2 (5 bases each). The V end was cut by 8 bases, the J end by 3 bases, with 11 bases between. The CDR3 loop spans 12 amino acids. Germline CDR1 MNHEY, CDR2 SVGEGT. The CDR3 spells CASGRDDYEQYF. DNA for the CDR3: TGTGCCAGCGGACGGGACGACTACGAGCAGTACTTC.

The rearrangement uses TRBV29-1 and TRBJ1-4; 8 positions agree with TRBD1. The CDR3 length is 16 residues. Germline-derived CDR1 and CDR2 are SQVTM and ANQGSEA. J gave up 2 bases and V 0 bases, and 5 bases lay outside the gene matches. The CDR3 region has the DNA TGCAGCGTTGAAGATCACAGGACAGGGACTAATGAAAAACTGTTTTTT. Its protein is CSVEDHRTGTNEKLFF.

V is TRBV29-1 and J is TRBJ2-7; no clear D gene. Judging by the DNA end, TRBJ2-5 fits better; the J call may be wrong. CDR1 and CDR2 (germline): SQVTM, ANQGSEA. This CDR3 has 12 amino acids. CDR3 sequence: CSVMWEFGTQYF. The CDR3 coding sequence is TGCAGCGTTATGTGGGAATTTGGGACCCAGTACTTC.

A single count supports this clonotype. The V gene is TRBV5-1, the J gene TRBJ2-1; TRBD2 matches 9 bases. Per germline, CDR1 SGHRS and CDR2 YFSETQ. The CDR3 has 15 residues. V shed 3 bases and J 5 bases; nucleotides not matched to a gene: 6. For the CDR3, the DNA is TGCGCCAGCAGCTCCATACTAGCGGGTAACAATGAGCAGTTCTTC. Encoded protein: CASSSILAGNNEQFF.

The chain combines TRBV6-2 or TRBV6-3 with TRBJ2-5; no firm D call. Trimming pared 0 bases from V and 4 bases from J, leaving 3 bases between. This CDR3 comprises 12 residues. The V gene's germline CDR1 is MNHEY and CDR2 SVGEGT. CDR3 region: CASSYSTETQYF. CDR3 coding DNA: TGTGCCAGCAGTTACTCTACAGAGACCCAGTACTTC.

The chain is built from TRBV20-1 and TRBJ1-2; the D gene is possibly TRBD1 (5 bases). Germline CDR1 DFQATT, CDR2 SNEGSKA (reference sequence). This CDR3 spans 11 amino acids. With 3 bases removed from V and 8 bases from J, the gap between germline ends came to 10 bases. CDR3 sequence (DNA): TGCAGTGCTAGGGGGGTCGGCGGCTACACCTTC. This codes for CSARGVGGYTF.

This rearrangement joins TRBV7-2 to TRBJ2-1; D possibly corresponds to TRBD2 (7 bases). The germline V gene encodes CDR1 SGHTA and CDR2 FQGNSA. The CDR3 has 16 amino acids. Trimming stripped 4 bases from V and 7 bases from J, with 20 bases between. The CDR3, as DNA: TGTGCCAGCAGCTCCCAACTAGCGAGAGGGGGTAATGAGCAGTTCTTC. It is translated as CASSSQLARGGNEQFF. The full variable domain, completed using reference TRBV7-2 and TRBJ2-1, is GAGVSQSPSNKVTEKGKDVELRCDPISGHTALYWYRQSLGQGLEFLIYFQGNSAPDKSGLPSDRFSAERTGGSVSTLTIQRTQQEDSAVYLCASSSQLARGGNEQFFGPGTRLTVL.

This clonotype was detected only a few times. This chain links TRBV10-3 with TRBJ1-1; D is uncertain. The CDR3 is 11 amino acids. Germline V gives CDR1 ENHRY, CDR2 SYGVKD. Trimming removed 11 bases from V and 7 bases from J, with 14 bases in between. In DNA, the CDR3 is TGTGCCTCCCAAGGAACGTTTGAAGCTTTCTTT. This encodes CASQGTFEAFF.

The table lists this clonotype with a few counts. The chain recombines TRBV5-1 with TRBJ2-5; D gene ambiguous. Deletions cut 4 bases from V and 2 bases from J, with 15 bases between. The CDR3 covers 15 residues. Germline CDR1 SGHRS, CDR2 YFSETQ. CDR3 residues: CASSPSSANQETQYF. The CDR3, as DNA: TGCGCCAGCAGCCCCTCGTCAGCTAATCAAGAGACCCAGTACTTC.

The rearrangement joins TRBV7-2 to TRBJ2-3, with TRBD2 matching over 13 bases. The trim removed 4 bases at V and 6 bases at J, leaving 7 bases unmatched. CDR1 and CDR2 (germline): SGHTA, FQGNSA. The CDR3 runs 16 residues. This chain's CDR3 is CASSYQTSGGSDTQYF. The CDR3, as DNA: TGTGCCAGCAGCTATCAGACTAGCGGGGGGTCGGATACGCAGTATTTT.

The table lists this clonotype with a few counts. The V gene is TRBV24-1, the J gene TRBJ2-3, with a possible D match to TRBD2 (5 bases). From germline, CDR1 is KGHDR and CDR2 SFDVKD. This CDR3 has 16 amino acids. The germline V and J ends were trimmed by 9 bases and 6 bases, with 24 bases remaining between them. The CDR3 loop is CATGVRGSAEADTQYF. The CDR3 DNA sequence: TGTGCCACCGGGGTTCGCGGGTCTGCAGAGGCGGATACGCAGTATTTT.

The chain recombines TRBV7-9 with TRBJ2-2, with 7 bases lining up with TRBD1. Trimming removed 5 bases from V and 0 bases from J; junction bases left unmatched: 18. Germline V CDR1 and CDR2: SEHNR, FQNEAQ (reference sequence). CDR3 length: 20 amino acids. Here the CDR3 reads CASSPNPLLRQGTNTGELFF. The CDR3 bases are TGTGCCAGCAGCCCAAACCCGTTATTGAGACAGGGAACGAACACCGGGGAGCTGTTTTTT.

On this clonotype: The junction shows a germline mismatch at one end, possibly a read error. The V gene is TRBV12-3 or TRBV12-4, the J gene TRBJ2-1; the D is unclear. The CDR3 length is 16 residues. The CDR3 bases are TGTGCCAGCCGTTTCTTGGCTTCCGGTATCAAAAATGAGCAGTTCTTC. Protein sequence: CASRFLASGIKNEQFF.

This clonotype has more than one count but fewer than ten. CDR3: CASRSGGYTDTQYF. The CDR3 DNA is TGTGCCAGCCGGTCGGGGGGATACACAGATACGCAGTATTTT. The chain couples TRBV7-2 to TRBJ2-3, with 7 bases that match TRBD2. V gave up 8 bases and J gave up 2 bases; unmatched junction bases: 7. Germline CDR1 SGHTA, CDR2 FQGNSA. The CDR3 contains 14 residues.

This clonotype turned up a few times. The chain is built from TRBV12-3 or TRBV12-4 and TRBJ2-5; weak D call: TRBD2 (6 bases). The CDR3 length is 15 residues. Trimming removed 6 bases at V and 5 bases at J, with 19 bases between. This CDR3 reads CASSPRGGGFETQYF. CDR3 nucleotides: TGTGCCAGCAGCCCACGGGGTGGGGGGTTCGAGACCCAGTACTTC.

The rearrangement joins TRBV24-1 to TRBJ2-1; D might be TRBD2 (5 bases). V dropped 0 bases and J dropped 6 bases, with 11 bases sitting between them. The germline V gene has CDR1 KGHDR and CDR2 SFDVKD. The CDR3 spans 15 residues. The CDR3 here is CATSDLGSSRNEQFF. CDR3 DNA sequence: TGTGCCACCAGTGATTTGGGGTCTAGCCGCAATGAGCAGTTCTTC.

V is TRBV11-2 and J is TRBJ2-7; perhaps TRBD1 as D (6 bases). CDR3 length: 13 amino acids. Trimming took off 8 bases at V and 0 bases at J, with 11 bases between the two ends. Germline V gene sequence: CDR1 SGHAT, CDR2 FQNNGV. CDR3 sequence: CASEPGHSYEQYF. CDR3 DNA: TGTGCCAGCGAGCCGGGACACTCCTACGAGCAGTACTTC.